This T cell receptor beta chain stems from a study of OX40 agonist ivuxolimab in advanced cancers. Across the whole study: The patients' treatment was ivuxolimab, an agonistic anti-OX40 (CD134) antibody. Patients with hepatocellular carcinoma, melanoma, renal cell or head and neck cancer made up the dose-escalation patients. Having had anti-PD-1, anti-PD-L1 or anti-CTLA-4 therapy before was allowed, and over 35% had some. Study-wide findings and caveats: Some nonresponders likewise displayed low normalized T-cell clonal expansion.

The V end lost 3 bases, the J end lost 4 bases, and 10 bases lay between the germline ends. Looked up from germline, CDR1 is SQVTM and CDR2 is ANQGSEA. The CDR3 totals 12 residues. Using immunoSEQ multiplex PCR, the repertoire was profiled, and TCRdb retains in-frame clones only, with some absent. The sample has tens of thousands of clones, about nine tenths seen once; the top ten hold approximately 1.3%. With respect to this clone: Its target is not known.

V and J are TRBV29-1 and TRBJ2-7, with D perhaps TRBD2 (6 bases). The sequenced sample was CD4+ or CD8+ T cells sorted from blood, obtained in a trial of the OX40 agonist ivuxolimab. This clonotype was obtained from an adult with an advanced solid tumor such as melanoma, head and neck, liver or kidney cancer. The CDR3 coding sequence is TGCAGCGTTGAGGAGGGTTTGTACGAGCAGTACTTC. Protein sequence: CSVEEGLYEQYF.